The T cell receptor (beta chain) described here comes from a study of CD8 T cells in Susac syndrome. An input of 0.5 to 1 ug of RNA was subjected to reverse transcription using random hexamers. Amplification of the TCR beta CDR3 was carried out by immunoSEQ multiplex PCR, which spanned a total of 54 Vbeta and 13 Jbeta segments. One entry per CDR3 protein results from TCRdb running MiXCR on the immunoSEQ multiplex PCR reads. The sample consists of 350,000 to 550,000 distinct CDR3 sequences, 85% of them appearing once. V lost 2 bases and J 4 bases, leaving 14 bases between the germline ends. The length of the CDR3 is 15 residues. Germline CDR1 reads MNHEY; CDR2 reads SVGAGI.

The sequenced material came from CD8+ T cells from PBMCs. The J gene is TRBJ1-2, the V gene TRBV6-5; D remains ambiguous. The source of this sequence is a human donor with multiple sclerosis. The CDR3 is CASSYDIKHRYGYTF. The CDR3 coding sequence is TGTGCCAGCAGTTACGACATCAAGCATCGCTATGGCTACACCTTC.